This entry features one T cell receptor (beta chain) sequence. The antigen remains unidentified. Compared with germline, one end of the junction differs, possibly owing to a read error. Only healthy Caucasians were included as donors. Germline V gene lookup returns CDR1 SGHRS and CDR2 YFSETQ. The CDR3 has 14 amino acids. TCRdb independently ran MiXCR on the 5' RACE reads; one entry per CDR3 protein. The table lists about 660,000 distinct CDR3 sequences, about 9.4% of them singletons. These data are taken from a study of identical twins. Overall study findings and caveats: For cord blood, abundant beta clonotypes had fewer insertions, unlike memory repertoires, which showed none. Rather than following the same donors, the conclusions depended on cross-sectional statistical analysis.

This sample was shared with a second study, whose subject was yellow fever vaccine responses in identical twins.

This chain joins TRBV5-1 and TRBJ2-5; possible D gene TRBD1, 5 bases. The sequenced material came from PBMCs. The source is a woman between 18 and 29 years old in good health. The CDR3: CASSLGGSQGTQYF. The DNA of the CDR3 is TGCGCCAGCAGCTTGGGGGGCAGTCAAGGGACCCAGTACTTC.